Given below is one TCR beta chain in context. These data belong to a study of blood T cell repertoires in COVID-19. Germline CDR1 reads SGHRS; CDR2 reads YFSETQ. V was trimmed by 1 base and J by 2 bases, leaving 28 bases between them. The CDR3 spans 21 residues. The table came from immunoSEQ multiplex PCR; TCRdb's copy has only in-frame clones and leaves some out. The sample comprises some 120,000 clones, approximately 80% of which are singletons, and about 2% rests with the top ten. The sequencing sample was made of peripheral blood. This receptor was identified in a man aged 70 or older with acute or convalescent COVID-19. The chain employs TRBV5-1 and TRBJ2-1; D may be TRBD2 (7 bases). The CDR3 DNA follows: TGCGCCAGCAGCTTGAGGGGGAGGGGACAAGACCCGAGGGTACCCTACAATGAGCAGTTCTTC. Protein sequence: CASSLRGRGQDPRVPYNEQFF.